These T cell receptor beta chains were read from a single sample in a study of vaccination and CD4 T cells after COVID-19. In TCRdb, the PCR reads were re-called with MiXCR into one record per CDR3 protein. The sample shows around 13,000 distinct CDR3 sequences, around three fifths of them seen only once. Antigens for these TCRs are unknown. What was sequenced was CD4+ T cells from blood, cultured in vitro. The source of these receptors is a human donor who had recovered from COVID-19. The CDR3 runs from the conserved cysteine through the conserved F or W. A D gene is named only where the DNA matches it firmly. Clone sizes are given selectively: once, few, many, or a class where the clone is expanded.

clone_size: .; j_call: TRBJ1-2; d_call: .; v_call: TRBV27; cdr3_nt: TGTGCCAGCAGTTTAAAAGGGAATGGCTACACCTTC; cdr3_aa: CASSLKGNGYTF
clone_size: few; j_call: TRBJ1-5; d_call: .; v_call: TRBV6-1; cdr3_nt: TGTGCCAGCAGTGAAGCCAATCAGCCCCAGCATTTT; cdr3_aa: CASSEANQPQHF
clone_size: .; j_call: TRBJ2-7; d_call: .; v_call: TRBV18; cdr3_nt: TGTGCCAGCTCACCCATCGGTTCCTACGAGCAGTACTTC; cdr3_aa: CASSPIGSYEQYF
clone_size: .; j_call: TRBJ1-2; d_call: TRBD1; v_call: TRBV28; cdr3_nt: TGTGCCAGCATCCCTTCGATCGGACAGGGGACCTATGGCTACACCTTC; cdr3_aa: CASIPSIGQGTYGYTF
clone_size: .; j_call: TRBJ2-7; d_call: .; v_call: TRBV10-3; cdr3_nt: TGTGCCATCAGTGAGAATGGGGATAACGAGCAGTACTTC; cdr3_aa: CAISENGDNEQYF
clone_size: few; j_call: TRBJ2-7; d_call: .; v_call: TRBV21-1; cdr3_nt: TGTGCCAGCCGTTCTTGGGGCTACGAGCAGTACTTC; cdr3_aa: CASRSWGYEQYF
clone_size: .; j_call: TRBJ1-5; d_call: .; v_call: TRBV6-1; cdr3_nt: TGTGCCAGCAGTGTAAGTCAGCCCCAGCATTTT; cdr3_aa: CASSVSQPQHF
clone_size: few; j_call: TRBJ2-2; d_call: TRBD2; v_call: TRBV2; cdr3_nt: TGTGCCAGCAGTCTAGGACTAGCGGGAGGGCCTAACACCGGGGAGCTGTTTTTT; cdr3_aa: CASSLGLAGGPNTGELFF
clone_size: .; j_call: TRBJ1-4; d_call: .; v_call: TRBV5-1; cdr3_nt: TGCGCCAGCAGCTTGGCCGGCGGATGGGATGAAAGACTGTTTTTT; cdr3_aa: CASSLAGGWDERLFF
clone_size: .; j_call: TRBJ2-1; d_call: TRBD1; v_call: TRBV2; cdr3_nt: TGTGCCAGCAGTGCGGACAGGGGTCAGGGTGAGCAGTTCTTC; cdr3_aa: CASSADRGQGEQFF
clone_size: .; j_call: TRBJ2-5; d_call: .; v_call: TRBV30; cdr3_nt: TGTGCCTGGACCGGCCAACAGACCCAGTACTTC; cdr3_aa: CAWTGQQTQYF
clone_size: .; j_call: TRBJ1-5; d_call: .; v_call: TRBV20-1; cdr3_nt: TGCAGTGCCTTTCCGGGGGGGCGATCGGGCAATCAGCCCCAGCATTTT; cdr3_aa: CSAFPGGRSGNQPQHF
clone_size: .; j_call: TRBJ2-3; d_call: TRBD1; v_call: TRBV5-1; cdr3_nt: TGCGCCAGCTCACAGGGGGCTAGCGGAGGGGGAGATACGCAGTATTTT; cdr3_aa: CASSQGASGGGDTQYF
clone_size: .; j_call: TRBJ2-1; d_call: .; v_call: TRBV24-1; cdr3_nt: TGTGCCACCAGTGATTTGCAGTTTGGACTATTACAGTTCTTC; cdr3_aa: CATSDLQFGLLQFF
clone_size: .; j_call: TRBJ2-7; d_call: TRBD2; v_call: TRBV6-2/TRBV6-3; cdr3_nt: TGTGCCAGCAGTCGGCATAGGGGCAGGGAGGGTCGCTACGAGCAGTACTTC; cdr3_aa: CASSRHRGREGRYEQYF
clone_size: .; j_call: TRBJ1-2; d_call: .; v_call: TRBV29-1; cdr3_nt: TGCAGCGTTGAGTTGGGGTCGGGGGGCGCTTATGGCTACACCTTC; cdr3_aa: CSVELGSGGAYGYTF
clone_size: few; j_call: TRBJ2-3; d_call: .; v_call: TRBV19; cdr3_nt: TGTGCCAGTAGTCAGCCCTCCGCCGCAGATACGCAGTATTTT; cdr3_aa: CASSQPSAADTQYF
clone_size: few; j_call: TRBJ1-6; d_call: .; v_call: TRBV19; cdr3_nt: TGTGCCAGTAGCCGAAGGGGCCAACAGGGTAATTCACCCCTCCACTTT; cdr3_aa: CASSRRGQQGNSPLHF
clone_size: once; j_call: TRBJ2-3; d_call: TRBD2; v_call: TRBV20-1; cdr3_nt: TGCAGTGCCCGCCGGGGTGGGGCTAGCGGGAGGGGCACAGATACGCAGTATTTT; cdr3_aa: CSARRGGASGRGTDTQYF
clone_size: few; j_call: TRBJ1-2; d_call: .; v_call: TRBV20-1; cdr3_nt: TGCAGTGCTAGGCGAAGGGCAGCTAACTATGGCTACACCTTC; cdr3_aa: CSARRRAANYGYTF
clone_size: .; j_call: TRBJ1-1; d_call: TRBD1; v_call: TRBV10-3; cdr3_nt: TGTGTCACCCACGGACAGGGCAATGTGGGCACTGAAGCTTTCTTT; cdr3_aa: CVTHGQGNVGTEAFF
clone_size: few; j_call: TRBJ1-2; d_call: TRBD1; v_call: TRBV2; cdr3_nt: TGTGCCAGCAGTGAAGCTCGAGACAGGGGCTCTGGTGGCTACACCTTC; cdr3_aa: CASSEARDRGSGGYTF
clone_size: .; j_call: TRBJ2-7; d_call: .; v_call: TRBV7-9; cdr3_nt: TGTGCCAGCAGCCGAACTGCGGCCGAGCAGTACTTC; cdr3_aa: CASSRTAAEQYF
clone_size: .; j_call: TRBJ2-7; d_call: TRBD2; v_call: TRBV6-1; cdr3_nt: TGTGCCAGCAGAAGAGGGGTAGCGGGGGACTCCTACGAGCAGTACTTC; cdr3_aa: CASRRGVAGDSYEQYF
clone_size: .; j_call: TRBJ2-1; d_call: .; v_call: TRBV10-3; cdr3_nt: TGTGCCATCAGGAGAGATTACAATGAGCAGTTCTTC; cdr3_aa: CAIRRDYNEQFF
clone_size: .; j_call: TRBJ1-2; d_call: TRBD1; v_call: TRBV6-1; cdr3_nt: TGTGCCAGCAGTGAACACTACCAGGACAGGGGAAATGGCTACACCTTC; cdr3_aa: CASSEHYQDRGNGYTF
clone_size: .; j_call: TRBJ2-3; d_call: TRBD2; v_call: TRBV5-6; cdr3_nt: TGTGCCAGCAGTCCCTGGGGGGGTTTGGGCACAGATACGCAGTATTTT; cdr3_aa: CASSPWGGLGTDTQYF
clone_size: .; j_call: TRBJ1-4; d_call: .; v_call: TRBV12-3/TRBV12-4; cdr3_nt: TGTGCCAGCAGTTCCAGGGTGGGGGGTAATGAAAAACTGTTTTTT; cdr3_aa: CASSSRVGGNEKLFF
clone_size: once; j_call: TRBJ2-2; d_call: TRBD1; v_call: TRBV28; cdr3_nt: TGTGCCAGCAATAAACAGGGGTACGGGGAGCTGTTTTTT; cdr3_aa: CASNKQGYGELFF
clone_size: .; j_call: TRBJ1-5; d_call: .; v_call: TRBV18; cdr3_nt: TGTGCCAGCTCACCACAGGCTCACCCCGGCAATCAGCCCCAGCATTTT; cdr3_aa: CASSPQAHPGNQPQHF
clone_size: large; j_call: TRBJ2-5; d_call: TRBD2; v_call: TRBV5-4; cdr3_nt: TGTGCCAGCAGCCCGACTAGCGGTAAAGAGACCCAGTACTTC; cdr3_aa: CASSPTSGKETQYF
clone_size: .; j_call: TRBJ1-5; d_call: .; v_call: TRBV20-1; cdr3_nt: TGCAGTGCTATTCTAACTAGCAATCAGCCCCAGCATTTT; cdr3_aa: CSAILTSNQPQHF
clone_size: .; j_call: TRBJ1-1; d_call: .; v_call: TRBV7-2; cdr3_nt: TGTGCCAGCAGCCCGACCAACACTGAAGCTTTCTTT; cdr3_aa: CASSPTNTEAFF
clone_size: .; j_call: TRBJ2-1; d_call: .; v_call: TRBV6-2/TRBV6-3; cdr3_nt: TGTGCCAGCAGTTACTGGCAGGGGTCATTAAAAAACAATGAGCAGTTCTTC; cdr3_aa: CASSYWQGSLKNNEQFF
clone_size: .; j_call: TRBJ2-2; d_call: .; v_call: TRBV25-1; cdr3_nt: TGTGCCAGCAGAGGTAGCGGACCCACCGGGGAGCTGTTTTTT; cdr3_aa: CASRGSGPTGELFF
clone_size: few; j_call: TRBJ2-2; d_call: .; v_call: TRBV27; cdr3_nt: TGTGCCAGTAAGGGGACCGGGGAGCTGTTTTTT; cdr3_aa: CASKGTGELFF
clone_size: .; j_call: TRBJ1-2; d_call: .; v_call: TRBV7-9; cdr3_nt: TGTGCCAGCAGCCCGCCAACAGGGCTCCTCTCAACTAACTATGGCTACACCTTC; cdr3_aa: CASSPPTGLLSTNYGYTF
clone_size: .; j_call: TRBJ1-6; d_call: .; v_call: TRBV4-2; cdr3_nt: TGTGCCAGCAGCCAAGCGTCGGACACCCTGGGAGGCTCCTATAATTCACCCCTCCACTTT; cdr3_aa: CASSQASDTLGGSYNSPLHF
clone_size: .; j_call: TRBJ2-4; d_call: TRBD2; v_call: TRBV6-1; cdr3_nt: TGTGCCAGCAGTGAAACCAGACTAGCGGGGCTCCAGTACTTC; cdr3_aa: CASSETRLAGLQYF
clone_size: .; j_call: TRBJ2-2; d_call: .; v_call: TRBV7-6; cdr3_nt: TGTGCCAGCAGCTTAGGATACACCGGGGAGCTGTTTTTT; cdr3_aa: CASSLGYTGELFF